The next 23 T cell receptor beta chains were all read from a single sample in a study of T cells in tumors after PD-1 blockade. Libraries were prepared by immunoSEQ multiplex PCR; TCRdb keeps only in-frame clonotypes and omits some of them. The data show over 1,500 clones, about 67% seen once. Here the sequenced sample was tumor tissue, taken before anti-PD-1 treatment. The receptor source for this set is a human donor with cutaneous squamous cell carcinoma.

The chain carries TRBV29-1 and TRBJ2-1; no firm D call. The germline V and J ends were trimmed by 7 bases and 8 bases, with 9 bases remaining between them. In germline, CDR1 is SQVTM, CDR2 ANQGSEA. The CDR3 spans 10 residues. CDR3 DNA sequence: TGCAGCGCCCAGGTTGATGAGCAGTTCTTC. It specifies CSAQVDEQFF.

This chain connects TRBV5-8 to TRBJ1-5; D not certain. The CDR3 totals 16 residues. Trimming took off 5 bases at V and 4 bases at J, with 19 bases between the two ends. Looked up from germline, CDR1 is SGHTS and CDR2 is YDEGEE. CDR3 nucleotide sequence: TGTGCCAGCAGTAGTGCCACCGGGTATGGGAATCAGCCCCAGCATTTT. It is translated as CASSSATGYGNQPQHF.

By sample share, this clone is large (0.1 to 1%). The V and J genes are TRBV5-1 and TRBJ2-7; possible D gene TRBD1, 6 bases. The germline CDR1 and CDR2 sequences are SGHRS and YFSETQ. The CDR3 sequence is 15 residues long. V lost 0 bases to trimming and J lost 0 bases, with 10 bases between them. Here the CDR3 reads CASSLAGASSYEQYF. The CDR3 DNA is TGCGCCAGCAGCTTGGCAGGGGCCAGCTCCTACGAGCAGTACTTC.

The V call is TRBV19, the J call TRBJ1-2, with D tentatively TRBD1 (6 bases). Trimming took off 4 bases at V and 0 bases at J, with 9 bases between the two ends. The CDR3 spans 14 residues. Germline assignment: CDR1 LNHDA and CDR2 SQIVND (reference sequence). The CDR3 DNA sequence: TGTGCCAGTAGTAGGGGGACAACTAACTATGGCTACACCTTC. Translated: CASSRGTTNYGYTF.

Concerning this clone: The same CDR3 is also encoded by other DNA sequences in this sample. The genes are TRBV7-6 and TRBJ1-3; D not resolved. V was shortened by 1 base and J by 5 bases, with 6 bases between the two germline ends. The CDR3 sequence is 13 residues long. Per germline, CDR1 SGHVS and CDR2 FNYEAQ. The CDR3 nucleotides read TGTGCCAGCAGCTTAGGGCAACGAAACACCATATATTTT. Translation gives CASSLGQRNTIYF.

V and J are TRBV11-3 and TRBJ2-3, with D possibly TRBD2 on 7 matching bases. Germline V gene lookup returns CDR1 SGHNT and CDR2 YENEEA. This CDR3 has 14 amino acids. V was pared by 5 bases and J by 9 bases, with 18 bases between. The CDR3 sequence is CASSQGGGERTQYF. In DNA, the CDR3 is TGTGCCAGCAGCCAAGGAGGGGGGGAGAGGACGCAGTATTTT.

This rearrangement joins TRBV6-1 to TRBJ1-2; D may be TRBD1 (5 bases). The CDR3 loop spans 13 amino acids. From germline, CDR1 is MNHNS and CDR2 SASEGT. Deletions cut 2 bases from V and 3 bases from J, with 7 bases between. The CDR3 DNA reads TGTGCCAGCAGTGAAAGGGGTTACTATGGCTACACCTTC. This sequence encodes CASSERGYYGYTF.

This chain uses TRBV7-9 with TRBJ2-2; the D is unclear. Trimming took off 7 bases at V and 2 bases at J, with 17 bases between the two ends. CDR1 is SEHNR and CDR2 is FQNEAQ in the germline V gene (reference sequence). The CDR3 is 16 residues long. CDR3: CASNSETIFNTGELFF. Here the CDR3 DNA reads TGTGCCAGCAACTCCGAGACCATATTCAACACCGGGGAGCTGTTTTTT.

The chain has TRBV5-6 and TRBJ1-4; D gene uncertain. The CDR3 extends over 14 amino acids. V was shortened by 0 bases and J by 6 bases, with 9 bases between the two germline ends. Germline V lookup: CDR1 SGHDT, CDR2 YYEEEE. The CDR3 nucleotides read TGTGCCAGCAGCTTGGTTCTTTCTTATGAAAAACTGTTTTTT. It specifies CASSLVLSYEKLFF.

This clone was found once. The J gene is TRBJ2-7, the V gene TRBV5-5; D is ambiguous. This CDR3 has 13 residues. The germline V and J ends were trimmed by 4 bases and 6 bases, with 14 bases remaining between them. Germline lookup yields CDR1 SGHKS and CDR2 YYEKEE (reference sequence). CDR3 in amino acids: CASSPGEGLEQYF. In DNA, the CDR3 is TGTGCCAGCAGCCCCGGAGAAGGGCTCGAGCAGTACTTC.

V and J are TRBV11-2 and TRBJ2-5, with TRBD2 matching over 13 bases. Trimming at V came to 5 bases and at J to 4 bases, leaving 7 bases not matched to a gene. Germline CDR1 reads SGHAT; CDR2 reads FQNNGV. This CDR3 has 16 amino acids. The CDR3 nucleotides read TGTGCCAGCAGCCTCCGGACTAGCGGGGGTCGAGAGACCCAGTACTTC. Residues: CASSLRTSGGRETQYF.

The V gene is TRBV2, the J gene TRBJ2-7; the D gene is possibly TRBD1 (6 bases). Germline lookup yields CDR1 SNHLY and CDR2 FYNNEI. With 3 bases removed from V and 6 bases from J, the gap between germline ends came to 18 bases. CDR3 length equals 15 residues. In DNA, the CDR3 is TGTGCCAGCAGTGATAAGGGCAGGGGATCGTCCGAGCAGTACTTC. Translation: CASSDKGRGSSEQYF.

The CDR3 loop reads CASSPLGLADNEQFF. The CDR3 nucleotides read TGTGCCAGCAGCCCGTTGGGACTAGCGGACAATGAGCAGTTCTTC. The chain joins TRBV9 to TRBJ2-1; 11 nucleotides line up with TRBD2. The CDR3 consists of 15 residues. In germline, CDR1 is SGDLS, CDR2 YYNGEE. Trimming at V came to 4 bases and at J to 5 bases, leaving 5 bases not matched to a gene.

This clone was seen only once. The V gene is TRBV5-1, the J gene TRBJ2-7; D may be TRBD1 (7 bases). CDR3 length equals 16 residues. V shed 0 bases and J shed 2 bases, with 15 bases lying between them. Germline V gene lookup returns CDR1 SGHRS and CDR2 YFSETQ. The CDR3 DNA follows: TGCGCCAGCAGCTTGGATTCAGGGGGGCGTACCTACGAGCAGTACTTC. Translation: CASSLDSGGRTYEQYF.

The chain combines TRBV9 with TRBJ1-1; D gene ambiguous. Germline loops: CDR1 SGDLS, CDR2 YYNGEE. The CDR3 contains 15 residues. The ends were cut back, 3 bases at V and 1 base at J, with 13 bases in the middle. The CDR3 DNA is TGTGCCAGCAGCGCTCCGGGAGGGTGGAACACTGAAGCTTTCTTT. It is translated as CASSAPGGWNTEAFF.

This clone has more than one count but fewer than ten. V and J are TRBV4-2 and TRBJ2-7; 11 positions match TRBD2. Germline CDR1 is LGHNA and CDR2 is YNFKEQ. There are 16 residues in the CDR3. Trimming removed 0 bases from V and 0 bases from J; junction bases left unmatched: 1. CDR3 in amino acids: CASSQDGTSGSYEQYF. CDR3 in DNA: TGTGCCAGCAGCCAAGATGGGACTAGCGGCTCCTACGAGCAGTACTTC.

The CDR3 DNA follows: TGTGCCAGCAGACAGCCTTCGGACGGGAACTACGAGCAGTACTTC. It encodes CASRQPSDGNYEQYF. The chain has TRBV6-5 and TRBJ2-7; D possibly corresponds to TRBD2 (5 bases). This CDR3 has 15 amino acids. With 6 bases removed from V and 3 bases from J, the gap between germline ends came to 18 bases. From germline, CDR1 is MNHEY and CDR2 SVGAGI.

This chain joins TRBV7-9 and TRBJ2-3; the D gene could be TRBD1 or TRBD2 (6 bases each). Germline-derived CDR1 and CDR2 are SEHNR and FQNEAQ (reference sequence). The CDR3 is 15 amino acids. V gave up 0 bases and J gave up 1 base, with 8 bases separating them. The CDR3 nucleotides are TGTGCCAGCAGCTTAGCGGAGGGGGGCACAGATACGCAGTATTTT. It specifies CASSLAEGGTDTQYF. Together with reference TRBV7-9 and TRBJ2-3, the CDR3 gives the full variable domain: DTGVSQNPRHKITKRGQNVTFRCDPISEHNRLYWYRQTLGQGPEFLTYFQNEAQLEKSRLLSDRFSAERPKGSFSTLEIQRTEQGDSAMYLCASSLAEGGTDTQYFGPGTRLTVL.

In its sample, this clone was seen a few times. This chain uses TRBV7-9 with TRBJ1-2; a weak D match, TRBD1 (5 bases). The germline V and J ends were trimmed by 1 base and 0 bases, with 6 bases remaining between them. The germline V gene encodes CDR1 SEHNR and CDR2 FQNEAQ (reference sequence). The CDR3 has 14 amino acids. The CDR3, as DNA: TGTGCCAGCAGCTTAGGGGGGTCTAACTATGGCTACACCTTC. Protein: CASSLGGSNYGYTF. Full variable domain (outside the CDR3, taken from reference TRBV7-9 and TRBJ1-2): DTGVSQNPRHKITKRGQNVTFRCDPISEHNRLYWYRQTLGQGPEFLTYFQNEAQLEKSRLLSDRFSAERPKGSFSTLEIQRTEQGDSAMYLCASSLGGSNYGYTFGSGTRLTVV.

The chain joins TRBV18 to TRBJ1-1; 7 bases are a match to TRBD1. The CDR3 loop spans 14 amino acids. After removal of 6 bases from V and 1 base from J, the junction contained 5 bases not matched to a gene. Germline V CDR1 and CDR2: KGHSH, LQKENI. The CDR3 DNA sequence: TGTGCCAGCTCGCCTAGACAGGGGAACACTGAAGCTTTCTTT. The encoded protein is CASSPRQGNTEAFF.

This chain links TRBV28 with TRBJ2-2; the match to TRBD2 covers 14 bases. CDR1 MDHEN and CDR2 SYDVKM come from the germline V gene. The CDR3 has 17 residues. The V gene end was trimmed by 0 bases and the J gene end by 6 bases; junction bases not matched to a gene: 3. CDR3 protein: CASSLWRLAGGPGELFF. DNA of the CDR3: TGTGCCAGCAGTTTATGGAGACTAGCGGGGGGGCCCGGGGAGCTGTTTTTT.

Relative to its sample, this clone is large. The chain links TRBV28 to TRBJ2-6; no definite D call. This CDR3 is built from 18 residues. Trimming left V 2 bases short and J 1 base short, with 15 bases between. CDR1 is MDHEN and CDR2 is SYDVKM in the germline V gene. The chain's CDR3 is CASSLSFGPPSGANVLTF. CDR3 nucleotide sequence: TGTGCCAGCAGTTTAAGTTTCGGCCCCCCTTCTGGGGCCAACGTCCTGACTTTC.

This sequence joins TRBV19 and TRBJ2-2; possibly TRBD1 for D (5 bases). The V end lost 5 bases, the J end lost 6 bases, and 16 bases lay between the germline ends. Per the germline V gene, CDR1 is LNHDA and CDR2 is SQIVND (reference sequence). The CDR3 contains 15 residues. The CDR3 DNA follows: TGTGCCAGTAGTCCGTCGCTTAGGGGTTCCGGGGAGCTGTTTTTT. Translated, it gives CASSPSLRGSGELFF. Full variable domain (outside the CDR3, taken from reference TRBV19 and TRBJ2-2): DGGITQSPKYLFRKEGQNVTLSCEQNLNHDAMYWYRQDPGQGLRLIYYSQIVNDFQKGDIAEGYSVSREKKESFPLTVTSAQKNPTAFYLCASSPSLRGSGELFFGEGSRLTVL.